This passage covers 31 T cell receptor beta chains from one sample sequenced in a study of blood T cell repertoires in COVID-19. Repertoires were generated with immunoSEQ multiplex PCR, while TCRdb's copy carries only in-frame clones and drops some. This sample has roughly 75,000 clones, with approximately 85% found just once. Material for sequencing was peripheral blood. Receptors originate from a middle-aged man with COVID-19, enrolled during active disease.

The CDR3 spells CATSDLSGASTDTQYF. The CDR3 bases are TGTGCCACCAGTGATTTGTCAGGGGCGAGCACAGATACGCAGTATTTT. The gene calls are TRBV24-1 and TRBJ2-3; D perhaps matches TRBD1 (6 bases). V was shortened by 0 bases and J by 0 bases, with 9 bases between the two germline ends. The germline CDR1 and CDR2 sequences are KGHDR and SFDVKD. The CDR3 spans 16 residues.

V gene TRBV6-5 combines with J gene TRBJ2-5; maybe TRBD2 (5 bases). Trimming took off 0 bases at V and 0 bases at J, with 11 bases between the two ends. CDR1 is MNHEY, CDR2 SVGAGI, per germline. This CDR3 comprises 16 residues. The CDR3 here is CASSYSISGNQETQYF. The CDR3 nucleotides read TGTGCCAGCAGTTACTCGATTTCGGGGAACCAAGAGACCCAGTACTTC.

V usage is TRBV12-3 or TRBV12-4 and J usage is TRBJ2-3, with 10 positions matching TRBD2. The CDR3 contains 12 residues. After removal of 6 bases from V and 6 bases from J, the junction contained 0 bases not matched to a gene. CDR3: CASRAGGDTQYF. The CDR3 DNA is TGTGCCAGCAGAGCGGGAGGGGATACGCAGTATTTT.

The chain links TRBV7-2 to TRBJ1-6; 7 bases fit TRBD1. The V gene's germline CDR1 is SGHTA and CDR2 FQGNSA. V was clipped by 2 bases and J by 4 bases; unmatched bases: 2. The CDR3 loop spans 15 amino acids. This chain's CDR3 is CASSLWDSYNSPLHF. The DNA for the CDR3 is TGTGCCAGCAGCTTATGGGACAGTTATAATTCACCCCTCCACTTT.

J is TRBJ2-7 and V is TRBV5-1; TRBD2 matches at 9 bases. V lost 0 bases, J lost 4 bases, and 2 bases stayed unmatched. This CDR3 spans 14 amino acids. CDR1 and CDR2 (germline): SGHRS, YFSETQ. CDR3 in amino acids: CASSLGTSDYEQYF. CDR3 DNA sequence: TGCGCCAGCAGCTTGGGGACTAGCGATTACGAGCAGTACTTC.

The CDR3 sequence: CASSLVGRSYEQYF. Written as DNA, the CDR3 is TGTGCCAGCAGCTTAGTGGGCCGCTCCTACGAGCAGTACTTC. V and J are TRBV5-5 and TRBJ2-7; D is unclear. The length of the CDR3 is 14 residues. CDR1 and CDR2 from the germline V gene are SGHKS and YYEKEE (reference sequence). The germline V and J ends were trimmed by 2 bases and 0 bases, with 9 bases remaining between them.

The chain combines TRBV2 with TRBJ1-2; TRBD1 agrees at 7 bases. CDR3 length: 12 residues. Unmatched junction bases numbered 8, after V lost 8 bases and J lost 8 bases. Germline V gives CDR1 SNHLY, CDR2 FYNNEI. The CDR3 is CASGRQGSGYTF. The CDR3, as DNA: TGTGCCAGCGGTAGACAGGGTTCGGGCTACACCTTC.

The rearrangement uses TRBV11-2 and TRBJ1-4; D is unresolved. Germline V CDR1 and CDR2: SGHAT, FQNNGV. The V gene lost 4 bases and the J gene lost 0 bases, with 9 bases spanning the gap. This CDR3 is built from 15 residues. The CDR3 region has the DNA TGTGCCAGCAGCTCAGAACTTGCAACTAATGAAAAACTGTTTTTT. Residues: CASSSELATNEKLFF.

This clone occurred many times. CDR3 nucleotides: TGTGCCAGCAGCTCACCCCTGGGCGGGTCCGGGGAGCTGTTTTTT. It encodes CASSSPLGGSGELFF. V usage is TRBV6-5 and J usage is TRBJ2-2; possibly TRBD2 for D (5 bases). Per the germline V gene, CDR1 is MNHEY and CDR2 is SVGAGI. The V gene lost 6 bases and the J gene lost 6 bases, with 17 bases spanning the gap. The CDR3 has 15 residues.

The gene calls are TRBV29-1 and TRBJ1-2; 10 nucleotides match TRBD1. V trimming: 6 bases; J trimming: 5 bases; junction bases outside the gene matches: 9. Germline lookup yields CDR1 SQVTM and CDR2 ANQGSEA. CDR3 length equals 14 residues. The CDR3 bases are TGCAGCGTGTATCCCGGGACAGGGGCGTATGGCTACACCTTC. It yields the protein CSVYPGTGAYGYTF.

For the CDR3, the DNA is TGTGCCAGTAACAGGGGGCGAAGCTCCTACGAGCAGTACTTC. This translates into CASNRGRSSYEQYF. V usage is TRBV6-5 and J usage is TRBJ2-7; 9 bases line up with TRBD1. The J segment lost 0 bases and the V segment lost 9 bases, leaving 6 bases of the junction unmatched. In germline, CDR1 is MNHEY, CDR2 SVGAGI. The CDR3 covers 14 residues.

The chain recombines TRBV10-3 with TRBJ2-3, with TRBD2 as a possible D gene (6 bases). Germline CDR1 ENHRY, CDR2 SYGVKD. The CDR3 totals 15 residues. Trimming pared 4 bases from V and 0 bases from J, leaving 11 bases between. CDR3 protein: CAISAASASTDTQYF. The CDR3 DNA is TGTGCCATCAGTGCGGCTAGCGCAAGCACAGATACGCAGTATTTT.

The chain joins TRBV5-1 to TRBJ2-7; possible D gene TRBD1, 5 bases. CDR3 length: 13 amino acids. Trimming cost V 2 bases and J 4 bases, with 10 bases left between them. Germline CDR1 SGHRS, CDR2 YFSETQ. The CDR3 DNA reads TGCGCCAGCAGCTTCGAGACAGCATACGAGCAGTACTTC. It yields the protein CASSFETAYEQYF.

V usage is TRBV5-1 and J usage is TRBJ1-6; D might be TRBD1 (6 bases). The V end was cut by 3 bases, the J end by 10 bases, with 14 bases between. The CDR3 consists of 14 residues. Germline V gives CDR1 SGHRS, CDR2 YFSETQ. The CDR3 here is CASSYQGSGSPLHF. In nucleotides, the CDR3 is TGCGCCAGCAGCTACCAGGGGTCAGGATCACCCCTCCACTTT.

The rearrangement uses TRBV29-1 and TRBJ2-7, with D perhaps TRBD2 (6 bases). The germline CDR1 and CDR2 sequences are SQVTM and ANQGSEA. The CDR3 sequence is 12 residues long. Trimming took off 8 bases at V and 8 bases at J, with 19 bases between the two ends. The DNA of the CDR3 is TGCAGCACCGGGACTCCTGAGGAAAAGCAGTACTTC. It yields the protein CSTGTPEEKQYF.

The V call is TRBV6-6, the J call TRBJ1-1; possibly TRBD1 for D (6 bases). The germline V gene has CDR1 MNHNY and CDR2 SVGAGI (reference sequence). V lost 7 bases to trimming and J lost 3 bases, with 12 bases between them. The CDR3 totals 13 residues. The CDR3 sequence is CASKTGQHTEAFF. The CDR3 DNA reads TGTGCCAGCAAAACAGGACAGCACACTGAAGCTTTCTTT.

The V call is TRBV5-1, the J call TRBJ2-4; TRBD2 aligns across 10 bases. Trimming cost V 4 bases and J 9 bases; bases outside gene matches: 16. CDR3 size: 17 residues. The germline V gene encodes CDR1 SGHRS and CDR2 YFSETQ. The CDR3 DNA reads TGCGCCAGCAGCATACAGGGGAGGACTAGCGGAGGAGCCATTCAGTACTTC. It translates to CASSIQGRTSGGAIQYF.

The chain is built from TRBV5-5 and TRBJ2-7; perhaps TRBD2 as D (7 bases). V was trimmed by 4 bases and J by 9 bases, leaving 20 bases between them. This CDR3 contains 14 residues. From germline, CDR1 is SGHKS and CDR2 YYEKEE (reference sequence). CDR3 bases: TGTGCCAGCAGCGGGGGGGGCCAGCGCAGCGGGCAGTACTTC. Amino acid sequence: CASSGGGQRSGQYF.

V is TRBV6-5 and J is TRBJ2-3; 9 bases are a match to TRBD1. Germline CDR1 is MNHEY and CDR2 is SVGAGI. Losses at the gene ends were 8 bases for V and 4 bases for J; bases not matched to a gene: 7. This CDR3 comprises 14 residues. The CDR3 bases are TGTGCCAGCCGCCGGACAGGGGTGGCAGATACGCAGTATTTT. It is translated as CASRRTGVADTQYF.

Comment on this clone: This may stem from a read error, because a much larger clone lies one nucleotide away. The same CDR3 arises from other DNA sequences in this sample as well. The rearrangement joins TRBV27 to TRBJ1-1; D gene uncertain. V was clipped by 4 bases and J by 1 base, with 7 bases between them. CDR1 is MNHEY and CDR2 is SMNVEV in the germline V gene (reference sequence). The CDR3 is 13 residues long. CDR3 sequence: CASSYRENTEAFF. The CDR3 DNA sequence: TGTGCCAGCAGTTACCGGGAGAACACTGAAGCTTTCTTT.

CDR3 in DNA: TGTGCCAGCAGCCCAGGCCCATGGGTGGTTGAGACCCAGTACTTC. Translation: CASSPGPWVVETQYF. V gene TRBV7-2 combines with J gene TRBJ2-5; unclear D gene. The CDR3 is 15 residues long. V shed 5 bases and J shed 5 bases, with 18 bases lying between them. Germline CDR1 reads SGHTA; CDR2 reads FQGNSA.

The chain combines TRBV7-9 with TRBJ2-1, with TRBD2 identical over 9 bases. V shed 3 bases and J 6 bases; nucleotides not matched to a gene: 6. From germline, CDR1 is SEHNR and CDR2 FQNEAQ (reference sequence). CDR3 length: 15 amino acids. The CDR3 sequence is CASSLGTSLSNEQFF. CDR3 coding DNA: TGTGCCAGCAGCTTGGGGACTAGCCTGAGCAATGAGCAGTTCTTC.

This clone occurred a few times. CDR3 residues: CASSQDKGSGSYEQYF. In DNA, the CDR3 is TGTGCCAGCAGCCAAGATAAAGGGAGCGGGAGCTACGAGCAGTACTTC. The rearrangement links TRBV4-2 to TRBJ2-7; TRBD2 agrees at 8 bases. Germline CDR1 is LGHNA and CDR2 is YNFKEQ. CDR3 length: 16 amino acids. V lost 0 bases to trimming and J lost 3 bases; unmatched junction nucleotides: 7.

This clone was counted once. This chain uses TRBV10-3 with TRBJ1-1, with D uncertain. From germline, CDR1 is ENHRY and CDR2 SYGVKD. The CDR3 loop spans 12 amino acids. V was pared by 6 bases and J by 1 base, with 6 bases between. The CDR3: CAISAQNTEAFF. CDR3 nucleotides: TGTGCCATCAGCGCACAGAACACTGAAGCTTTCTTT.

This clone has a single count. The rearrangement links TRBV19 to TRBJ1-1; TRBD1 aligns across 8 bases. V dropped 6 bases and J dropped 4; count of bases not matched to a gene: 4. This CDR3 contains 13 residues. Germline V gene lookup returns CDR1 LNHDA and CDR2 SQIVND (reference sequence). The CDR3 nucleotides are TGTGCCAGTAGCCTCGACAGGGGCACTGAAGCTTTCTTT. Encoded protein: CASSLDRGTEAFF.

CDR3 DNA: TGTGCCAGCAGCGGACAGGGGAATCACGAGCAGTACTTC. It is translated as CASSGQGNHEQYF. The chain joins TRBV27 to TRBJ2-7; 9 nucleotides agree with TRBD1. Trimming removed 6 bases from V and 5 bases from J; junction bases left unmatched: 5. CDR1 and CDR2 (germline): MNHEY, SMNVEV (reference sequence). The CDR3 is 13 residues long.

The genes are TRBV18 and TRBJ2-6; 8 bases are shared with TRBD1. The CDR3 runs 18 residues. V shed 3 bases, J shed 0 bases, and the junction held 7 bases outside the gene matches. Germline CDR1 is KGHSH and CDR2 is LQKENI. The CDR3, as DNA: TGTGCCAGCTCACCTACTAGGACAGGGAGCTCTGGGGCCAACGTCCTGACTTTC. It codes for CASSPTRTGSSGANVLTF.

The chain joins TRBV2 to TRBJ1-5, with TRBD1 as a possible D gene (6 bases). Per the germline V gene, CDR1 is SNHLY and CDR2 is FYNNEI. V dropped 2 bases and J dropped 9 bases, with 17 bases sitting between them. The CDR3 loop spans 15 amino acids. CDR3 amino acids: CASSERGAGKGPQHF. The CDR3, as DNA: TGTGCCAGCAGTGAACGGGGGGCGGGGAAAGGGCCCCAGCATTTT.

This clone was counted many times. The chain recombines TRBV10-2 with TRBJ2-7; D might be TRBD2 (5 bases). This CDR3 region has 11 residues. Germline assignment: CDR1 WSHSY and CDR2 SAAADI. The V gene lost 8 bases and the J gene lost 3 bases, with 8 bases spanning the gap. The CDR3: CASGRGYEQYF. The CDR3, as DNA: TGCGCCAGCGGCCGGGGCTACGAGCAGTACTTC.

V and J are TRBV29-1 and TRBJ1-1; D ambiguous. CDR1 is SQVTM and CDR2 is ANQGSEA in the germline V gene. The CDR3 has 14 residues. Trimming shortened V by 4 bases and J by 1 base, and 13 bases separated the two germline ends. CDR3 DNA sequence: TGCAGCGTTGTCGTCGGCAGCGCGAACACTGAAGCTTTCTTT. This codes for CSVVVGSANTEAFF.

This clone appeared many times. The chain recombines TRBV7-3 with TRBJ2-1; TRBD1 matches 7 bases. V lost 4 bases to trimming and J lost 6 bases; unmatched junction nucleotides: 9. CDR3 size: 15 residues. The germline gives CDR1 SGHTA, CDR2 FQGTGA. Here the CDR3 DNA reads TGTGCCAGCAGCTCCCCAGACAGGGTATCCAATGAGCAGTTCTTC. Amino acids: CASSSPDRVSNEQFF.